These 32 T cell receptor beta chains share one sample of origin, sequenced in a study of T-cell reconstitution after alpha-beta-depleted transplantation in children. A TCRbeta library incorporating unique molecular identifiers was prepared. TCRdb reprocessed the PCR reads with MiXCR, giving one entry per CDR3 protein. The sample lists about 980,000 distinct CDR3 sequences; 25% to 35% were seen once. Sequenced material: PBMCs, mostly from graft donor cells, taken 360 days after TCRalphabeta/CD19-depleted stem cell transplant. Receptors originate from a boy in the first two years of life who had a stem cell transplant for SCID, so the T cells may come from the graft donor.

The chain is built from TRBV9 and TRBJ2-1, with 15 bases matching TRBD2. V lost 3 bases and J lost 10; bases outside the gene matches: 2. The CDR3 is 14 residues long. Germline V gene data show CDR1 as SGDLS and CDR2 as YYNGEE. CDR3 sequence (DNA): TGTGCCAGCAGCGCGGGACTAGCGGGGGGCGAGCAGTTCTTC. It codes for CASSAGLAGGEQFF. Complete variable domain (other parts from reference TRBV9 and TRBJ2-1): DSGVTQTPKHLITATGQRVTLRCSPRSGDLSVYWYQQSLDQGLQFLIQYYNGEERAKGNILERFSAQQFPDLHSELNLSSLELGDSALYFCASSAGLAGGEQFFGPGTRLTVL.

This clonotype showed up just a few times. The chain recombines TRBV20-1 with TRBJ2-4; TRBD1 aligns across 8 bases. The germline gives CDR1 DFQATT, CDR2 SNEGSKA (reference sequence). The CDR3 sequence is 14 residues long. J gave up 9 bases and V 2 bases, and 9 bases lay outside the gene matches. The DNA for the CDR3 is TGCAGTGCTAGATCTATCACAGGGGGTGGCATTCAGTACTTC. Translation: CSARSITGGGIQYF.

This clonotype was seen ten or more times. This chain joins TRBV5-1 and TRBJ1-1, with D unclear. Per the germline V gene, CDR1 is SGHRS and CDR2 is YFSETQ. This CDR3 spans 14 amino acids. The V end lost 3 bases, the J end lost 4 bases, and 13 bases lay between the germline ends. The CDR3 reads CASSSEMRVTEAFF. The DNA of the CDR3 is TGCGCCAGCAGCTCGGAGATGAGGGTCACTGAAGCTTTCTTT.

The rearrangement joins TRBV20-1 to TRBJ1-1; D is unresolved. Trimming left V 3 bases short and J 3 bases short, with 11 bases between. The germline gives CDR1 DFQATT, CDR2 SNEGSKA (reference sequence). The CDR3 has 13 amino acids. CDR3 sequence (DNA): TGCAGTGCTAGGGCAGGTTCGGACACTGAAGCTTTCTTT. It yields the protein CSARAGSDTEAFF.

The chain joins TRBV5-1 to TRBJ2-7; 7 nucleotides line up with TRBD1. V shed 2 bases and J 3 bases; nucleotides not matched to a gene: 14. The CDR3 spans 17 residues. Germline CDR1 SGHRS, CDR2 YFSETQ. The CDR3 DNA follows: TGCGCCAGCAGCTTTACTCTCTTGCGACAGGGATACTACGAGCAGTACTTC. Amino acids: CASSFTLLRQGYYEQYF. Looking up the rest from reference TRBV5-1 and TRBJ2-7 gives the full variable domain: KAGVTQTPRYLIKTRGQQVTLSCSPISGHRSVSWYQQTPGQGLQFLFEYFSETQRNKGNFPGRFSGRQFSNSRSEMNVSTLELGDSALYLCASSFTLLRQGYYEQYFGPGTRLTVT.

V is TRBV24-1 and J is TRBJ2-1; a possible D gene is TRBD1 (5 bases). Germline V gives CDR1 KGHDR, CDR2 SFDVKD. The CDR3 consists of 16 residues. The germline V and J ends were trimmed by 2 bases and 2 bases, with 12 bases remaining between them. The CDR3 region is CATSDSSQGAYNEQFF. The DNA for the CDR3 is TGTGCCACCAGTGATTCTTCGCAGGGTGCCTACAATGAGCAGTTCTTC.

A few counts support this clonotype. This chain joins TRBV25-1 and TRBJ2-3; D not certain. Germline CDR1 and CDR2: MGHDK and SYGVNS. This CDR3 is 11 amino acids long. Trimming removed 4 bases from V and 6 bases from J, with 5 bases in between. CDR3 protein: CASSVVDTQYF. CDR3 nucleotides: TGTGCCAGCAGTGTGGTTGATACGCAGTATTTT.

This chain connects TRBV4-1 to TRBJ2-7; weak D call: TRBD1 (6 bases). V lost 3 bases and J 9 bases, leaving 24 bases between the germline ends. Germline V gene sequence: CDR1 MGHRA, CDR2 YSYEKL. CDR3 size: 16 residues. CDR3 nucleotides: TGCGCCAGCAGCCAGTATTCCGTGTCGGGACAATCGGGGCAGTACTTC. Its translation is CASSQYSVSGQSGQYF.

The chain combines TRBV7-8 with TRBJ2-1; D gene uncertain. This CDR3 region has 12 residues. CDR1 and CDR2 from the germline V gene are SGHVS and FQNEAQ. The V and J ends lost 4 bases and 5 bases respectively, with 6 bases between them. The CDR3 DNA is TGTGCCAGCAGCTCACCTGACAATGAGCAGTTCTTC. It codes for CASSSPDNEQFF.

This clonotype was found once. The chain carries TRBV10-3 and TRBJ1-6; TRBD1 might be the D (5 bases). The V gene lost 4 bases and the J gene lost 2 bases, with 9 bases spanning the gap. CDR1 and CDR2 from the germline V gene are ENHRY and SYGVKD. The CDR3 length is 15 residues. As DNA, the CDR3 is TGTGCCATCAGTGCGGAAGGGGCCTATAATTCACCCCTCCACTTT. Translating it yields CAISAEGAYNSPLHF.

This clonotype has at least ten counts. V and J are TRBV12-3 or TRBV12-4 and TRBJ2-7; 8 bases are shared with TRBD2. With V trimmed by 6 bases and J by 6 bases, 10 bases remained unmatched. This CDR3 region has 14 residues. CDR3 region: CASSRTSMASEQYF. The CDR3 DNA reads TGTGCCAGCAGCCGGACTAGCATGGCCTCCGAGCAGTACTTC.

The gene calls are TRBV27 and TRBJ2-2; 12 nucleotides agree with TRBD2. With V trimmed by 6 bases and J by 5 bases, 7 bases remained unmatched. CDR1 and CDR2 (germline): MNHEY, SMNVEV (reference sequence). The CDR3 sequence is 16 residues long. The CDR3 DNA follows: TGTGCCAGCAGCTCTCTAGCGGGGGGGCTTACCGGGGAGCTGTTTTTT. Amino acid sequence: CASSSLAGGLTGELFF.

The CDR3 nucleotides read TGTGCCAGCAGCCAAGTGACACTGGCTTATGGCTACACCTTC. It translates to CASSQVTLAYGYTF. The chain has TRBV27 and TRBJ1-2; D uncertain. V gave up 6 bases and J gave up 5 bases, with 16 bases separating them. The germline CDR1 and CDR2 sequences are MNHEY and SMNVEV (reference sequence). The CDR3 length is 14 residues.

This clonotype has just a few counts. The rearrangement joins TRBV12-3 or TRBV12-4 to TRBJ2-5; a possible D gene is TRBD1 (6 bases). The CDR3 totals 15 residues. Trimming left V 1 base short and J 2 bases short, with 11 bases between. CDR3 sequence reads: CASSLGVGTQETQYF. The DNA for the CDR3 is TGTGCCAGCAGTTTAGGAGTCGGGACACAAGAGACCCAGTACTTC.

This clonotype was seen only once. This chain joins TRBV10-3 and TRBJ1-1; a possible D gene is TRBD1 (6 bases). The V gene's germline CDR1 is ENHRY and CDR2 SYGVKD. Trimming removed 9 bases at V and 1 base at J, with 24 bases between. The CDR3 has 17 residues. The CDR3 DNA reads as TGTGCCATTAGACCTTATGTCAGGGACAATTGGAACACTGAAGCTTTCTTT. Its translation: CAIRPYVRDNWNTEAFF.

This clonotype turned up a few times. V and J are TRBV6-2 or TRBV6-3 and TRBJ2-1, with D tentatively TRBD1 (5 bases). This CDR3 region has 14 residues. Germline V CDR1 and CDR2: MNHEY, SVGEGT. V gave up 0 bases and J gave up 7 bases, with 10 bases separating them. The CDR3 here is CASSYSPQGNEQFF. CDR3 DNA sequence: TGTGCCAGCAGTTACTCCCCCCAGGGAAATGAGCAGTTCTTC.

CDR3 in amino acids: CSATLDSMGEAFF. The CDR3 DNA sequence: TGCAGTGCTACCCTGGACAGTATGGGTGAAGCTTTCTTT. V is TRBV20-1 and J is TRBJ1-1, with D tentatively TRBD1 (6 bases). Looked up from germline, CDR1 is DFQATT and CDR2 is SNEGSKA (reference sequence). This CDR3 spans 13 amino acids. Trimming removed 4 bases from V and 7 bases from J, with 16 bases in between.

V and J are TRBV6-5 and TRBJ2-4, with 10 bases lining up with TRBD2. V was pared by 0 bases and J by 9 bases, with 8 bases of the junction left unmatched. The germline V gene has CDR1 MNHEY and CDR2 SVGAGI. The CDR3 consists of 16 residues. In nucleotides, the CDR3 is TGTGCCAGCAGTTACTCGTTCAGCGGGGGGGCCAGCATTCAGTACTTC. It specifies CASSYSFSGGASIQYF.

The chain uses TRBV20-1 and TRBJ2-7, with 10 bases fitting TRBD2. V gave up 6 bases and J gave up 2 bases; unmatched junction bases: 4. The CDR3 covers 13 residues. The germline CDR1 and CDR2 sequences are DFQATT and SNEGSKA (reference sequence). CDR3 region: CSAGLAGAYEQYF. The DNA for the CDR3 is TGCAGTGCAGGCCTAGCGGGGGCCTACGAGCAGTACTTC.

The chain links TRBV2 to TRBJ1-2; a possible D gene is TRBD1 (6 bases). There are 16 residues in the CDR3. Germline V gene data show CDR1 as SNHLY and CDR2 as FYNNEI. Trimming left V 3 bases short and J 0 bases short, with 14 bases between. DNA of the CDR3: TGTGCCAGCAGTGACCTCTCCAGGGGAGCTAACTATGGCTACACCTTC. Translation gives CASSDLSRGANYGYTF.

This chain connects TRBV7-2 to TRBJ2-1, with 11 bases aligning to TRBD2. Per germline, CDR1 SGHTA and CDR2 FQGNSA. The V and J ends lost 7 bases and 3 bases, in that order; junction bases with no gene match: 5. The CDR3 spans 15 residues. The chain's CDR3 is CASTATSGVYNEQFF. The CDR3, as DNA: TGTGCCAGCACCGCGACTAGCGGGGTCTACAATGAGCAGTTCTTC.

In its sample, this clonotype was seen a few times. CDR3 coding DNA: TGTGCCAGTAGTATGCGGGGGGGTACGCAGTATTTT. This sequence encodes CASSMRGGTQYF. The chain recombines TRBV19 with TRBJ2-3, with 9 bases aligning to TRBD2. The CDR3 spans 12 residues. Losses at the gene ends were 3 bases for V and 8 bases for J; bases not matched to a gene: 0. Germline V gives CDR1 LNHDA, CDR2 SQIVND (reference sequence).

This clonotype appeared a few times. Sequence at one end of the junction differs from germline and may be a read error. The V call is TRBV6-1, the J call TRBJ1-1; weak D call: TRBD1 (6 bases). The germline V gene has CDR1 MNHNS and CDR2 SASEGT. The CDR3 totals 15 residues. DNA of the CDR3: TGTGCCAGCAGGGAAGACAGGTTCATGAACACTGAAGCTTTCTTT. Translated, it gives CASREDRFMNTEAFF.

This clonotype was detected only a few times. The chain has TRBV9 and TRBJ2-1, with 12 bases matching TRBD1. J was trimmed by 6 bases and V by 3 bases; bases with no gene match: 10. Germline CDR1 is SGDLS and CDR2 is YYNGEE. The CDR3 is 17 amino acids. DNA of the CDR3: TGTGCCAGCAGCGCCGGTCGGGGACAGGGGGCGGCCAATGAGCAGTTCTTC. As protein: CASSAGRGQGAANEQFF.

The chain couples TRBV10-3 to TRBJ1-5, with no clear D. Germline V gene sequence: CDR1 ENHRY, CDR2 SYGVKD. The CDR3 covers 14 residues. The V end was cut by 6 bases, the J end by 1 base, with 10 bases between. Written as DNA, the CDR3 is TGTGCCATCAGCGACACCTTCAGCAATCAGCCCCAGCATTTT. It encodes CAISDTFSNQPQHF.

In its sample, this clonotype was seen a few times. The chain recombines TRBV7-2 with TRBJ2-5; D not certain. The germline gives CDR1 SGHTA, CDR2 FQGNSA. V gave up 0 bases and J gave up 1 base, with 9 bases separating them. The CDR3 has 15 residues. This CDR3 is CASSLAPAIQETQYF. The CDR3 coding sequence is TGTGCCAGCAGCTTAGCCCCGGCGATCCAAGAGACCCAGTACTTC.

This chain joins TRBV27 and TRBJ2-3, with 9 bases fitting TRBD2. CDR1 MNHEY and CDR2 SMNVEV come from the germline V gene (reference sequence). With V trimmed by 3 bases and J by 4 bases, 11 bases remained unmatched. CDR3 size: 17 residues. DNA of the CDR3: TGTGCCAGCAGTTTGGGCCTTCTAGCGGGGAGGGCAGATACGCAGTATTTT. Protein product: CASSLGLLAGRADTQYF.

This clonotype was picked up a small number of times. This chain links TRBV12-3 or TRBV12-4 with TRBJ2-3; 8 bases map to TRBD2. This CDR3 is 15 amino acids long. V was pared by 2 bases and J by 6 bases, with 7 bases of the junction left unmatched. CDR3 sequence reads: CASSLNGGGSDTQYF. The DNA for the CDR3 is TGTGCCAGCAGTTTAAATGGCGGGGGGTCCGATACGCAGTATTTT.

The chain uses TRBV30 and TRBJ2-3, with TRBD1 matching 9 bases. The germline CDR1 and CDR2 sequences are GTSNPN and SVGIG (reference sequence). The CDR3 contains 17 residues. J gave up 6 bases and V 7 bases, and 20 bases lay outside the gene matches. CDR3 sequence (DNA): TGTGCCTACGAAGTACAGGGACAGGGAGTGGGGTTGGATACGCAGTATTTT. Translating it yields CAYEVQGQGVGLDTQYF.

V and J are TRBV29-1 and TRBJ2-5; possible D gene TRBD1, 5 bases. CDR1 and CDR2 (germline): SQVTM, ANQGSEA. V was pared by 2 bases and J by 1 base, with 11 bases between. This CDR3 is built from 14 residues. The DNA of the CDR3 is TGCAGCGTTGAATTTAGGGGATCCCAAGAGACCCAGTACTTC. It specifies CSVEFRGSQETQYF.

This clonotype showed up just a few times. The chain employs TRBV29-1 and TRBJ2-7, with a possible D match to TRBD1 (6 bases). CDR3 length: 16 residues. Per the germline V gene, CDR1 is SQVTM and CDR2 is ANQGSEA. Trimming left V 0 bases short and J 2 bases short, with 17 bases between. The CDR3 DNA reads as TGCAGCGTTGAAGATCCTCAGGAGGACAGTACCTACGAGCAGTACTTC. This translates into CSVEDPQEDSTYEQYF.

This clonotype was recorded a few times. V is TRBV12-3 or TRBV12-4 and J is TRBJ2-1; weak D call: TRBD1 (7 bases). The CDR3 covers 13 residues. Between the trimmed V and J ends, which lost 6 bases and 14 bases, there was a span of 20 bases. The CDR3: CASSLDREVGKFF. CDR3 nucleotide sequence: TGTGCCAGCAGCCTCGACAGGGAGGTGGGAAAGTTCTTC.